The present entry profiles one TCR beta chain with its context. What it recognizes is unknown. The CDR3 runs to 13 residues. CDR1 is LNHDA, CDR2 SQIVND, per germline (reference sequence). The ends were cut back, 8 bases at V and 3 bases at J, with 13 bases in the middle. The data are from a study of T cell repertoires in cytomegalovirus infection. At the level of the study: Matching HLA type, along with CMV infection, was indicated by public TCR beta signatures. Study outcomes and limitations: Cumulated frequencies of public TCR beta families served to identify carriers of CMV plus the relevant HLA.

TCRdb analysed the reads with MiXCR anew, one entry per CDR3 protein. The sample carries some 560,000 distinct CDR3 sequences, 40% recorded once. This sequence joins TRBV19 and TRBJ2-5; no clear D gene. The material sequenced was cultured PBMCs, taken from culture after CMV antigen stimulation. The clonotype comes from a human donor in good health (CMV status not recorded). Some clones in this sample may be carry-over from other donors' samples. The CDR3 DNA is TGTGCCAGTCGGTGGGATACCGAAGAGACCCAGTACTTC. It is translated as CASRWDTEETQYF.